This TCR beta chain stems from a study of cytomegalovirus exposure and HLA in healthy donors. Study information: Early on, a data release was issued that held some 85 million unique TCRs from HLA-typed donors.

Primers for the PCR totalled 60 Vbeta and 13 Jbeta. Repertoires were generated with immunoSEQ multiplex PCR, while TCRdb's copy carries only in-frame clones and drops some. The data show about 170,000 clones, about three quarters seen once. CDR3 length equals 13 residues. In germline, CDR1 is MGHRA, CDR2 YSYEKL. With respect to this clone: At one boundary the junction diverges from the germline segment, which might be a read error.

Material: PBMCs. This TCR was sampled from a woman aged 25 to 39 in good health and CMV-seropositive. The chain has TRBV4-1 and TRBJ2-7, with D tentatively TRBD1 (5 bases). CDR3 nucleotide sequence: TGCGCCAGCAGCCTAATTACAGGTGAAGTTCGGCACTTC. This codes for CASSLITGEVRHF.